This paragraph reports one T cell receptor (beta chain). Its antigen is not yet known. Per-base qualities were not stored, and no clone one base away is much larger. Libraries were constructed by the immunoSEQ multiplex PCR assay. Deep sequencing of rearranged TCR beta loci, alongside multiparametric flow cytometry, was used to profile T cell repertoires. Held by TCRdb, this immuneACCESS table contains in-frame sequences only and omits some clones. Under half of the omission traces to an unresolved V gene where checked; the cause of the rest is unknown. The sample includes approximately 25,000 clones, with 80% to 85% observed a single time. In total, the top ten clones hold about 20% of the sample. This sample was taken from a study of lymphopenia after photon versus proton radiotherapy (dated by TCRdb to about 2019). Turning to the overall study: The study compared the immunological effects of photon versus proton radiation therapy in patients with gastrointestinal tumors who developed high-grade lymphopenia. The study was designed to characterize how the impact on the immune system differs between the two radiation modalities. A cohort of under 25 patients with gastrointestinal tumors who received either photon or proton therapy and subsequently developed lymphopenia was included. General findings and caveats noted by the study authors: Across the cohort, an inverse correlation was found between a larger post-nadir drop in TCR diversity and overall survival time among patients who died. Once the lymphocyte count had reached its nadir, the repertoires of photon-treated patients showed oligoclonal expansion, particularly of CD8+ Temra cells, and this expansion drove the decline in diversity. During treatment, patients who received proton therapy stayed relatively stable, whereas patients who received photon therapy lost naive T cells and TCR diversity and gained effector/memory populations. The survival association was assessed only in patients who died, and better survival with proton therapy was presented by the authors as a possibility rather than a demonstrated result.

Trimming takes 4 bases from V and 3 bases from J, and the germline ends sit 15 bases apart. Reading from cysteine to phenylalanine, the CDR3 counts 15 amino acids. This entry keeps only the CDR3 DNA: 45 bases, framed from base 1. CDR1 and CDR2, per the germline V gene (reference sequence), are GTSNPN and SVGIG. The receptor was isolated from a woman aged 65 to 85 with pancreatic cancer. The input for sequencing was peripheral blood, taken from a patient treated with proton-based radiotherapy. The chain joins TRBV30 to TRBJ2-2; the D gene assignment is perhaps TRBD1 or TRBD2, with each matching 5 bases. Here is the DNA: TGTGCCTGGATTGGGGGAGAACGGGACACCGGGGAGCTGTTTTTT. Its protein is CAWIGGERDTGELFF.